The present entry profiles one T cell receptor beta chain with its context. Its antigen remains unknown. Losses at the gene ends were 4 bases for V and 6 bases for J; bases not matched to a gene: 3. Germline V gene data show CDR1 as SGHNT and CDR2 as YYREEE (reference sequence). The CDR3 totals 13 residues. The data are from a study of beta chain features in type 1 diabetes. Background on the study: There were approximately 100 million sorted cells examined across all samples.

Every single donor gave one heparinised blood draw, and these averaged about 120 mL. Purity exceeded 95% in all sorted populations. Study-level points and caveats: Patients' naive, central memory and Treg TCRB repertoires seemed closer to one another than those of healthy donors.

The sequenced template was cDNA made from the entire isolated RNA. Repertoires were generated with immunoSEQ multiplex PCR, while TCRdb's copy carries only in-frame clones and drops some. Of 300,000 to 400,000 clones listed, roughly 8% are singletons. Sequencing input: central memory CD4+ T cells from blood. This TCR was recovered from a woman younger than 35 in good health. The chain combines TRBV5-4 with TRBJ2-1, with 8 bases lining up with TRBD2. The CDR3 nucleotides are TGTGCCAGCAGCCCTGGGACTAGCAATGAGCAGTTCTTC. Translating gives CASSPGTSNEQFF. Full variable domain (outside the CDR3, taken from reference TRBV5-4 and TRBJ2-1): ETGVTQSPTHLIKTRGQQVTLRCSSQSGHNTVSWYQQALGQGPQFIFQYYREEENGRGNFPPRFSGLQFPNYSSELNVNALELDDSALYLCASSPGTSNEQFFGPGTRLTVL.